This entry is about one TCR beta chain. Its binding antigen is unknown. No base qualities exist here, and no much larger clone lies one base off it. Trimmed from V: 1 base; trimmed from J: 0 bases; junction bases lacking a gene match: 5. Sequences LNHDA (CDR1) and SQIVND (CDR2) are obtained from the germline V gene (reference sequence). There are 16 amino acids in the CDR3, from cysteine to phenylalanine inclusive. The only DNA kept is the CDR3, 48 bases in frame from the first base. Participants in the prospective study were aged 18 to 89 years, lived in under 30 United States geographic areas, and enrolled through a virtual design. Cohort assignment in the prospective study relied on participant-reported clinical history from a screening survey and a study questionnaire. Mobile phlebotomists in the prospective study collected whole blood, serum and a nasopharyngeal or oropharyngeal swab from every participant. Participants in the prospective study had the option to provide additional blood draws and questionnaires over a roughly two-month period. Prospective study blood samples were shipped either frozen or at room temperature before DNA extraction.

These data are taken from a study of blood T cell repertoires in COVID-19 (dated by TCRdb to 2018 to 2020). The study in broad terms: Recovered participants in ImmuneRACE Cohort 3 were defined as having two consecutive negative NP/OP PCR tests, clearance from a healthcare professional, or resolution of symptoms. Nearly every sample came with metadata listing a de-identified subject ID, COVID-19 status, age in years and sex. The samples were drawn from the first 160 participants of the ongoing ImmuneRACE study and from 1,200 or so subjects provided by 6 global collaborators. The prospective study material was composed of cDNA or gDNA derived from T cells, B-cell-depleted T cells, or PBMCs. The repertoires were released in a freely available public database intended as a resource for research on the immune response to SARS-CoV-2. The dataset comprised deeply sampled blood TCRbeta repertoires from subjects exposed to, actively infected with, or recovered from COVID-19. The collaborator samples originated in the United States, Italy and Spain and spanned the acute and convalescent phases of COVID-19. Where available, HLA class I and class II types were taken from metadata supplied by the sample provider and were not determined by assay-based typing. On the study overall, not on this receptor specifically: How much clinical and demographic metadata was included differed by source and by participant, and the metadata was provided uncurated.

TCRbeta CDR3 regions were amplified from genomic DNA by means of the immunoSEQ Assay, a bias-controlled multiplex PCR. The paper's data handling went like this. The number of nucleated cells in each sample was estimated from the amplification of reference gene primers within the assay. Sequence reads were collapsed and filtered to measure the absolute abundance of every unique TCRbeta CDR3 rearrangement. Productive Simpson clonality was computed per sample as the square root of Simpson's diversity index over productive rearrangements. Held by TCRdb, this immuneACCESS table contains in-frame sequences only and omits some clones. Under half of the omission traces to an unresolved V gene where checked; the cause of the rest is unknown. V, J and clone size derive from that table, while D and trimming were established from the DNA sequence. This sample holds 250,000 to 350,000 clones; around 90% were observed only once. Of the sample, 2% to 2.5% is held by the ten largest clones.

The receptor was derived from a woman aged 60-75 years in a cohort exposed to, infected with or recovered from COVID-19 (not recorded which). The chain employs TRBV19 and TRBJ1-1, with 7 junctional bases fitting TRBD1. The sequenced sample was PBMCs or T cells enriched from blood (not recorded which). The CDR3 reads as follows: CASSIGRQGMNTEAFF. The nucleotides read TGTGCCAGTAGTATAGGACGACAGGGCATGAACACTGAAGCTTTCTTT.